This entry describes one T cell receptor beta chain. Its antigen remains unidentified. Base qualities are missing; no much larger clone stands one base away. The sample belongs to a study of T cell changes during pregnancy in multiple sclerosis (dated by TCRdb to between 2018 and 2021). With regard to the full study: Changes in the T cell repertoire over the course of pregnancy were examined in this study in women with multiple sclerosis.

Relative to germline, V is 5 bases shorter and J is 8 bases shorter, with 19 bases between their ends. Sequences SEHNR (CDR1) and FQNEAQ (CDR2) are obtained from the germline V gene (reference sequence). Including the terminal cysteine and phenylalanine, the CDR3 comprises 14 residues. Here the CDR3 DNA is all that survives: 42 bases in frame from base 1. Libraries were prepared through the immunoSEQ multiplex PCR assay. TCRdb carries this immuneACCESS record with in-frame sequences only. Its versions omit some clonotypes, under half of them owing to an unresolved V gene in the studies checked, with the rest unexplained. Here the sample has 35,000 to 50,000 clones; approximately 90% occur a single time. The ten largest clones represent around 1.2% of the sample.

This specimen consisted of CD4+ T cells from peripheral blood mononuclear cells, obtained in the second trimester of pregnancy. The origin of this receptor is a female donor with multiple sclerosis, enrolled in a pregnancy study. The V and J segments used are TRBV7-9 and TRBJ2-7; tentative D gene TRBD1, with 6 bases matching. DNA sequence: TGTGCCAGCAGCACAGAATTCCGGGACAAAAAGCAGTACTTC. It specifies CASSTEFRDKKQYF.